The clone carrying this T cell receptor beta chain was counted a single time. Its antigen remains unidentified. This specimen comes from a study of cytomegalovirus exposure and HLA in healthy donors. Study-level points and caveats: Per a later analysis, 16,951 TCR beta sequences showed association with HLA alleles at 0.05 false discovery rate. TRBV6-2, TRBV6-3 and some other V segments were unresolvable in 87-base-pair reads. Roughly uniform depth of sequencing across donors was assumed in presence/absence analyses.

The CDR3 contains 13 residues. CDR1 is SEHNR and CDR2 is FQNEAQ in the germline V gene (reference sequence). The trim removed 5 bases at V and 14 bases at J, leaving 5 bases unmatched. PCR involved 60 Vbeta and 13 Jbeta primers. Profiling relied on immunoSEQ multiplex PCR, and the TCRdb table lists in-frame clones only, not all of them. The repertoire consists of over 100,000 clones, with about three quarters occurring once and the leading ten covering roughly an eighth. Sequenced sample: PBMCs. This clonotype was obtained from a woman in her thirties or forties in good health and CMV-seropositive. The rearrangement uses TRBV7-9 and TRBJ1-6; 11 bases line up with TRBD1. The CDR3 nucleotides read TGTGCCAGCAGCCCCGGGACAGGGGGAACCCTCCACTTT. Translation gives CASSPGTGGTLHF.